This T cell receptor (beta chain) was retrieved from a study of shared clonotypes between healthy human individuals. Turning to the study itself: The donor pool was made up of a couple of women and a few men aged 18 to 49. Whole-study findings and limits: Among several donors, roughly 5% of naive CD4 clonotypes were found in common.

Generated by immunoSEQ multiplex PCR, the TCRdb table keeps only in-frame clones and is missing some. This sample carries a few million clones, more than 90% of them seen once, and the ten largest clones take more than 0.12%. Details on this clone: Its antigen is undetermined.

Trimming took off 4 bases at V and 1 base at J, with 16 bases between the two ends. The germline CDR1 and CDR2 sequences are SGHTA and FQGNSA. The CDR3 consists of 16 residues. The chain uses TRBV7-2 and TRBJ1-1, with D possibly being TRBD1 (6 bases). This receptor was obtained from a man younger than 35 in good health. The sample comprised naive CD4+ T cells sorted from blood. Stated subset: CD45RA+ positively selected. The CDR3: CASSSYPPTGNTEAFF. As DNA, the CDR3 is TGTGCCAGCAGCTCCTACCCCCCGACAGGGAACACTGAAGCTTTCTTT.